A selection of T cell receptor beta chains follows, all from one sample in a study of blood T cell repertoires in COVID-19. TCRdb keeps only in-frame clones here, not all; method: immunoSEQ multiplex PCR. The sample contains about 180,000 clones, around 85% of which appear only once. What was sequenced was peripheral blood. These receptors were taken from a man in his forties or fifties with active or convalescent COVID-19. Both conserved end residues are part of each CDR3. A D gene is named only where the DNA matches it firmly. Some rows mark clone size as missing; the rest say once, few, many or name a class of expanded clone.

TRBJ1-1 NA NA TRBV28 TGTGCCAGCAGTTTGGGGGGGAGTACTGAAGCTTTCTTT CASSLGGSTEAFF
TRBJ2-3 NA NA TRBV21-1 TGTGCCAGCAGCAACCAGCGGACCACAGATACGCAGTATTTT CASSNQRTTDTQYF
TRBJ2-1 TRBD2 NA TRBV30 TGTGCCTGGAGTGGGAGACTAGCGGATTCCTACAATGAGCAGTTCTTC CAWSGRLADSYNEQFF
TRBJ1-1 NA NA TRBV2 TGTGCCAGCAGTGAACAGGGCTTGAACACTGAAGCTTTCTTT CASSEQGLNTEAFF
TRBJ1-6 NA NA TRBV5-1 TGCGCCAGCACCAAGGGGTGGAATTCACCCCTCCACTTT CASTKGWNSPLHF
TRBJ1-1 NA NA TRBV11-2 TGTGCCAGCAGCTTTTCAGGGGCAACTGAAGCTTTCTTT CASSFSGATEAFF
TRBJ1-2 NA NA TRBV7-3 TGTGCCAGCAGCTTTGGGTCGGGAGCATATGGCTACACCTTC CASSFGSGAYGYTF
TRBJ2-2 NA NA TRBV19 TGTGCCAGTGTCGAACAGGGTCACGGGGAGCTGTTTTTT CASVEQGHGELFF
TRBJ2-1 TRBD2 NA TRBV19 TGTGCCAGTAGGAGAGCGGGACTAGCGGGGGGTAACTCCTACAATGAGCAGTTCTTC CASRRAGLAGGNSYNEQFF
TRBJ2-7 NA NA TRBV5-1 TGCGCCAGCAGCTTGGAAGCACCTTACGAGCAGTACTTC CASSLEAPYEQYF
TRBJ2-5 TRBD1 NA TRBV7-9 TGTGCCAGCAGCCCGGGGACAGGGGCTACCCTCCAAGAGACCCAGTACTTC CASSPGTGATLQETQYF
TRBJ2-3 NA NA TRBV28 TGTGCCAGCAGTGAACAGGTGGGGGGTACAGATACGCAGTATTTT CASSEQVGGTDTQYF
TRBJ2-7 TRBD2 NA TRBV3-1/TRBV3-2 TGTGCCAGCAGCACTAGCGGGGGTTACGAGCAGTACTTC CASSTSGGYEQYF
TRBJ2-5 TRBD1 NA TRBV13 TGTGCCAGCAGCTTAGGACAGGGGGTCTGGGAGACCCAGTACTTC CASSLGQGVWETQYF
TRBJ2-7 NA NA TRBV7-2 TGTGCCAGCAGCTTAAAGGGACTCTCCTACGAGCAGTACTTC CASSLKGLSYEQYF
TRBJ2-7 NA once TRBV13 TGTGCCAGCAGCCTAAAGGCTGGTGATGCGGGCTACGAGCAGTACTTC CASSLKAGDAGYEQYF
TRBJ1-2 NA NA TRBV5-6 TGTGCCAGCAGTTCCCCCGGGGGAGGAGGCTACACCTTC CASSSPGGGGYTF
TRBJ2-3 TRBD1 NA TRBV30 TGTGCCTGGAAAACTACGACAGGGGGTCGGGAAGATACGCAGTATTTT CAWKTTTGGREDTQYF
TRBJ1-2 NA NA TRBV30 TGTGCCTGGAGTCTCTTTTTTAACTATGGCTACACCTTC CAWSLFFNYGYTF
TRBJ1-1 NA NA TRBV7-9 TGTGCCAGCACCACCCGGGGACAGAACACTGAAGCTTTCTTT CASTTRGQNTEAFF
TRBJ1-2 TRBD1 NA TRBV25-1 TGTGCCAGCAGTGAATATATCCCGGACAGGGGACGTGGCTACACCTTC CASSEYIPDRGRGYTF
TRBJ2-5 NA NA TRBV3-1/TRBV3-2 TGTGCCAGCAGCCAAGGTTTACAGGCGATCCAAGAGACCCAGTACTTC CASSQGLQAIQETQYF
TRBJ2-5 NA NA TRBV27 TGTGCCAGCAGTTTCGGCGGGGCCCAGGGAGAGACCCAGTACTTC CASSFGGAQGETQYF
TRBJ2-1 NA NA TRBV5-1 TGCGCCAGCAGCCTAGTCGGACAGAATAATTACAATGAGCAGTTCTTC CASSLVGQNNYNEQFF
TRBJ2-7 TRBD1 NA TRBV9 TGTGCCAGCAGCGCTCAAACCGGGACAGTTAGTGAGCAGTACTTC CASSAQTGTVSEQYF
TRBJ1-2 NA NA TRBV6-2/TRBV6-3 TGTGCCAGCAGTGATCAGGGGTTCTCTAACTATGGCTACACCTTC CASSDQGFSNYGYTF
TRBJ1-2 NA NA TRBV10-3 TGTGCCATCAGTGGGAACAGGGAAGGGGATGGCTACACCTTC CAISGNREGDGYTF
TRBJ2-6 NA NA TRBV10-2 TGCGCCAGCAGTGAGGGGGGGAATGGGGCCAACGTCCTGACTTTC CASSEGGNGANVLTF
TRBJ2-6 NA NA TRBV5-1 TGCGCCAGCAGCCGGGAGACAGGGAATGGGGCCAACGTCCTGACTTTC CASSRETGNGANVLTF
TRBJ1-2 TRBD1 NA TRBV20-1 TGCAGTGCTAGTCCGACAGGGATCTATGGCTACACCTTC CSASPTGIYGYTF
TRBJ1-2 NA NA TRBV6-1 TGTGCCAGCAGTGACAGATATGGCTACACCTTC CASSDRYGYTF